This is a list of T cell receptor beta chains from one sample in a study of PD-1 blockade in classical Hodgkin lymphoma. Only in-frame clones appear in the TCRdb table, and some are missing; sequencing was by immunoSEQ multiplex PCR. The data show 90,000 to 95,000 clones, roughly nine tenths seen once. The sequencing used peripheral blood mononuclear cells (PBMCs), collected before the second cycle of nivolumab. These receptors came from a human donor with classical Hodgkin lymphoma. Both conserved end residues are part of each CDR3. The D gene is left open where the match is weak. Expanded clones are given a class, and other clones once, few, many or no size at all.

length | J | size | V | D | DNA | CDR3
16 | TRBJ2-3 | . | TRBV19 | TRBD2 | TGTGCCAGTAGTATAGATTCGGCGGGAGCTGCAGATACGCAGTATTTT | CASSIDSAGAADTQYF
19 | TRBJ1-2 | . | TRBV5-8 | . | TGTGCCAGCAGCTTGTACCTAGTCCTGGCGGGGTCAAAAGACTATGGCTACACCTTC | CASSLYLVLAGSKDYGYTF
14 | TRBJ2-7 | . | TRBV5-1 | . | TGCGCCAGCAAGCAGGGAGGTCCCCCCTACGAGCAGTACTTC | CASKQGGPPYEQYF
13 | TRBJ2-3 | . | TRBV19 | . | TGTGCCAGTAGTACCACTAGGGTGGATACGCAGTATTTT | CASSTTRVDTQYF
15 | TRBJ2-2 | . | TRBV27 | TRBD1 | TGTGCCAGCAGTTTATGGACAGGCAACACCGGGGAGCTGTTTTTT | CASSLWTGNTGELFF
13 | TRBJ2-2 | . | TRBV11-3 | TRBD1 | TGTGCCAGCAGCCCGGGACAGCCGCCGGAGCTGTTTTTT | CASSPGQPPELFF
13 | TRBJ2-7 | . | TRBV18 | . | TGTGCCAGCTCACCAGGGATGGCCTACGAGCAGTACTTC | CASSPGMAYEQYF
13 | TRBJ1-5 | few | TRBV5-6 | . | TGTGCCAGCAGCTTGAATAGCAATCAGCCCCAGCATTTT | CASSLNSNQPQHF
15 | TRBJ1-2 | . | TRBV2 | . | TGTGCCAGCAGTTCCCGAGACGTAGCTAACTATGGCTACACCTTC | CASSSRDVANYGYTF
16 | TRBJ2-1 | . | TRBV6-5 | TRBD2 | TGTGCCAGCAGTTCTGGGAGCGGGAGGTTATACAATGAGCAGTTCTTC | CASSSGSGRLYNEQFF
15 | TRBJ1-3 | . | TRBV12-2 | . | TGTGCAAGTCGCTTAGCAGACAGGAACGGAAACACCATATATTTT | CASRLADRNGNTIYF
15 | TRBJ2-5 | . | TRBV30 | TRBD2 | TGTGCCTGGAGTAGACTAGCGGGAGTTCGAGAGACCCAGTACTTC | CAWSRLAGVRETQYF
18 | TRBJ2-1 | . | TRBV28 | . | TGTGCCAGCAGTCCACTCCCAGGGGTGGGCCTCTCCTACAATGAGCAGTTCTTC | CASSPLPGVGLSYNEQFF
13 | TRBJ2-3 | . | TRBV19 | . | TGTGCCAGTAGTATTCTCCACACAGATACGCAGTATTTT | CASSILHTDTQYF
15 | TRBJ2-7 | . | TRBV13 | . | TGTGCCAGCAGCTTAAACGCCGGGCCTGCTTACGAGCAGTACTTC | CASSLNAGPAYEQYF
14 | TRBJ1-2 | few | TRBV5-6 | . | TGTGCCAGCAGCTCGACATCGATTGACTATGGCTACACCTTC | CASSSTSIDYGYTF
13 | TRBJ2-2 | once | TRBV6-5 | . | TGTGCCAGCAGTCGGACAGTCACCGGGGAGCTGTTTTTT | CASSRTVTGELFF
17 | TRBJ2-5 | . | TRBV5-1 | TRBD2 | TGCGCCAGCAGCTTGGCGGGAGGTTCTAGCAGGCGGGAGACCCAGTACTTC | CASSLAGGSSRRETQYF
17 | TRBJ2-7 | . | TRBV27 | TRBD2 | TGTGCCAGCAGTTCGATCGCCGGGACTAGCGGGAGCTACGAGCAGTACTTC | CASSSIAGTSGSYEQYF
16 | TRBJ2-7 | . | TRBV27 | TRBD2 | TGTGCCAGCAGTCCCCGGTGGACTAGCGCCTCCTACGAGCAGTACTTC | CASSPRWTSASYEQYF
15 | TRBJ2-2 | . | TRBV7-6 | . | TGTGCCAGCAGCTCCCCCGGGGAAGGCACCGGGGAGCTGTTTTTT | CASSSPGEGTGELFF
14 | TRBJ2-1 | . | TRBV11-3 | . | TGTGCCAGCAGCTTAGAAGCAGAGGACAATGAGCAGTTCTTC | CASSLEAEDNEQFF
16 | TRBJ1-5 | . | TRBV4-1 | . | TGCGCCAGCAGCCAAGCGGCAGGAGCCAGCAATCAGCCCCAGCATTTT | CASSQAAGASNQPQHF
14 | TRBJ2-1 | . | TRBV27 | . | TGTGCCAGCAGTTGGGCGGGTCATTACAATGAGCAGTTCTTC | CASSWAGHYNEQFF
15 | TRBJ2-1 | . | TRBV27 | TRBD2 | TGTGCCAGCAGTTTCTCAGCGGGAGGTTTAGGTGAGCAGTTCTTC | CASSFSAGGLGEQFF
13 | TRBJ1-5 | . | TRBV6-5 | . | TGTGCCAGCAAGGATGGGGTAGACCAGCCCCAGCATTTT | CASKDGVDQPQHF
14 | TRBJ2-7 | . | TRBV27 | . | TGTGCCAGCAGTTTATTGGACAGCACCTACGAGCAGTACTTC | CASSLLDSTYEQYF
13 | TRBJ2-1 | few | TRBV5-4 | TRBD1 | TGTGCCAGCAGCTGGGACAGAAACAATGAGCAGTTCTTC | CASSWDRNNEQFF
18 | TRBJ2-7 | . | TRBV11-2 | TRBD2 | TGTGCCAGCAGCCGGACCGGGACTAGCGGGACCTTCGCCTACGAGCAGTACTTC | CASSRTGTSGTFAYEQYF
12 | TRBJ2-7 | . | TRBV18 | . | TGTGCCAGCTCACTGGGATCCTACGAGCAGTACTTC | CASSLGSYEQYF
14 | TRBJ1-5 | . | TRBV28 | . | TGTGCCAGCAGCCTACCGAATAGCAATCAGCCCCAGCATTTT | CASSLPNSNQPQHF
16 | TRBJ1-5 | . | TRBV11-3 | TRBD1 | TGTGCCAGCAGCTCCTCACAGGGGGCAAAGGATCAGCCCCAGCATTTT | CASSSSQGAKDQPQHF
14 | TRBJ2-5 | . | TRBV5-1 | TRBD1 | TGCGCCAGCAGCGGAACAGGGGATCAGGAGACCCAGTACTTC | CASSGTGDQETQYF
17 | TRBJ2-7 | . | TRBV10-3 | TRBD2 | TGTGCCATCAGTGAATGGACTAGCGGGAGTCATTTCTACGAGCAGTACTTC | CAISEWTSGSHFYEQYF
13 | TRBJ2-1 | . | TRBV28 | . | TGTGCCAGCGGCCCGGACGATTACAATGAGCAGTTCTTC | CASGPDDYNEQFF
15 | TRBJ2-2 | . | TRBV2 | TRBD1 | TGTGCCAGTACAAGGGACAGCGTGAACACCGGGGAGCTGTTTTTT | CASTRDSVNTGELFF
13 | TRBJ2-7 | . | TRBV2 | TRBD1 | TGTGCCAGCAGTGGGCCCACAGGGGACGAGCAGTACTTC | CASSGPTGDEQYF
15 | TRBJ2-7 | . | TRBV19 | TRBD1 | TGTGCCAGTAGTTCCCGGACAGGAGTCTCCTACGAGCAGTACTTC | CASSSRTGVSYEQYF
14 | TRBJ2-2 | . | TRBV5-1 | . | TGCGCCAGCAGCCACCCTACTAACACCGGGGAGCTGTTTTTT | CASSHPTNTGELFF
15 | TRBJ2-2 | . | TRBV18 | . | TGTGCCAGCTCACCAAGTCGCAGCAATGCCGGGGAGCTGTTTTTT | CASSPSRSNAGELFF
14 | TRBJ2-7 | . | TRBV4-1 | TRBD1 | TGCGCCAGCAGCCTCTTTGACAGGGTGGACGAGCAGTACTTC | CASSLFDRVDEQYF
16 | TRBJ1-2 | . | TRBV4-1 | . | TGCGCCAGCAGCCCCCTACAGGGCTCAACTAACTATGGCTACACCTTC | CASSPLQGSTNYGYTF
15 | TRBJ1-6 | . | TRBV5-6 | TRBD1 | TGTGCCAGCAGCTTTCGTCAGGGGGCCAATTCACCCCTCCACTTT | CASSFRQGANSPLHF
13 | TRBJ2-2 | . | TRBV5-8 | . | TGTGCCAGCAGCTTGGTCGGGACCGGGGAGCTGTTTTTT | CASSLVGTGELFF
16 | TRBJ2-7 | . | TRBV4-1 | . | TGCGCCAGCAGCCAAGATTGGGCATCTCGCACGTACGAGCAGTACTTC | CASSQDWASRTYEQYF
15 | TRBJ2-3 | . | TRBV4-1 | TRBD2 | TGCGCCAGCAGCCAAGGAGCGGGAGGAGGGGATACGCAGTATTTT | CASSQGAGGGDTQYF
13 | TRBJ2-1 | . | TRBV7-9 | . | TGTGCCAGCAGCTTGAGCAGGGGTCGGGAGCAGTTCTTC | CASSLSRGREQFF
15 | TRBJ1-5 | . | TRBV5-6 | . | TGTGCCAGCAGCTCCTGGGACTTCAATCATCAGCCCCAGCATTTT | CASSSWDFNHQPQHF
15 | TRBJ2-1 | . | TRBV7-9 | TRBD2 | TGTGCCAGCAGCCCCCCCGGGGGGTCACACAATGAGCAGTTCTTC | CASSPPGGSHNEQFF
13 | TRBJ1-4 | . | TRBV18 | . | TGTGCCAGCCGGCGGGACAAGAATGAAAAACTGTTTTTT | CASRRDKNEKLFF
16 | TRBJ1-6 | . | TRBV15 | TRBD1 | TGTGCCACCAGCAGAAATCCGACAGGGTATAATTCACCCCTCCACTTT | CATSRNPTGYNSPLHF
14 | TRBJ1-2 | . | TRBV6-6 | . | TGTGCCAGCAGTTACAGGGAGGGGAACTATGGCTACACCTTC | CASSYREGNYGYTF
16 | TRBJ2-5 | . | TRBV5-1 | . | TGCGCCAGCAGCTTCATGAGTGCCGAGACGTGGGAGACCCAGTACTTC | CASSFMSAETWETQYF
12 | TRBJ1-1 | . | TRBV29-1 | . | TGCAGCGTTGAAGATCTCGGGGATGCGCTTCTCTTT | CSVEDLGDALLF
20 | TRBJ1-5 | . | TRBV18 | . | TGTGCCAGCTCACCTCGTCACATCGCGATAGGGCAGGAGCCAAATCAGCCCCAGCATTTT | CASSPRHIAIGQEPNQPQHF
15 | TRBJ1-5 | . | TRBV28 | . | TGTGCCAGCAGGCCAAGGGGCAGCAAAGATCAGCCCCAGCATTTT | CASRPRGSKDQPQHF
14 | TRBJ2-5 | . | TRBV5-6 | . | TGTGCCAGCAGCCCACCCTCCGGCCCTAGAACCCAGTACTTC | CASSPPSGPRTQYF
13 | TRBJ2-1 | . | TRBV7-3 | . | TGTGCCAGCAGCGGCCAGCCGGGCAATGAGCAGTTCTTC | CASSGQPGNEQFF
15 | TRBJ1-3 | . | TRBV4-2 | . | TGTGCCAGCAGCCAAGGGACGGCCTCTGGAAACACCATATATTTT | CASSQGTASGNTIYF